A selection of T cell receptor beta chains follows, all from one sample in a study of shared clonotypes between healthy human individuals. Libraries were prepared by immunoSEQ multiplex PCR; TCRdb keeps only in-frame clonotypes and omits some of them. Among some 2 million clones listed, around 95% were seen once. Sequences were obtained from naive CD4+ T cells sorted from blood. The receptors derive from a man between 18 and 29 years old in good health. Each CDR3 is given with its conserved first and last residue. Each record gives: clone size, D gene, CDR3 length, J gene, V gene, CDR3 protein, CDR3 DNA. The D gene is left open where the match is weak. Clone size appears in some rows only: once, few, many, or a class for an expanded clone.

>-|TRBD1|13|TRBJ1-4|TRBV6-5
CASQRQGNEKLFF
TGTGCCAGCCAAAGACAGGGGAATGAAAAACTGTTTTTT
>-|TRBD2|16|TRBJ2-2|TRBV6-6
CASSSRGGGNTGELFF
TGTGCCAGCAGTAGCCGGGGGGGAGGAAACACCGGGGAGCTGTTTTTT
>-|-|15|TRBJ2-7|TRBV4-2
CASSQEEGFIYEQYF
TGTGCCAGCAGCCAAGAGGAGGGCTTTATTTACGAGCAGTACTTC
>-|TRBD1|16|TRBJ2-2|TRBV7-2
CASSRLMTGVGGELFF
TGTGCCAGCAGTCGCTTAATGACAGGGGTGGGCGGGGAGCTGTTTTTT
>-|-|12|TRBJ1-1|TRBV6-1
CASKMENTEAFF
TGTGCCAGCAAAATGGAAAACACTGAAGCTTTCTTT
>-|-|14|TRBJ2-5|TRBV5-8
CASSHQGIKETQYF
TGTGCCAGCAGTCACCAGGGTATCAAAGAGACCCAGTACTTC
>once|TRBD1|15|TRBJ1-5|TRBV6-1
CASRGQGASNQPQHF
TGTGCCAGCAGGGGACAGGGAGCGAGCAATCAGCCCCAGCATTTT
>-|-|15|TRBJ2-1|TRBV7-2
CASSLAGGPYNEQFF
TGTGCCAGCAGCTTAGCCGGGGGGCCCTACAATGAGCAGTTCTTC
>-|-|17|TRBJ2-3|TRBV27
CASSPGAGRSRTDTQYF
TGTGCCAGCAGTCCCGGGGCGGGAAGATCCCGCACAGATACGCAGTATTTT
>-|TRBD2|16|TRBJ2-1|TRBV5-4
CASSTGTSGSWNEQFF
TGTGCCAGCAGCACCGGGACTAGCGGGAGCTGGAATGAGCAGTTCTTC
>-|-|16|TRBJ2-1|TRBV30
CAWSAPGLSSYNEQFF
TGTGCCTGGAGCGCCCCGGGTCTCAGCTCCTACAATGAGCAGTTCTTC
>few|-|14|TRBJ1-5|TRBV7-2
CASSFYEGNQPQHF
TGTGCCAGCAGCTTCTACGAGGGCAATCAGCCCCAGCATTTT
>once|TRBD2|18|TRBJ2-2|TRBV5-1
CASSQGLAGGKNTGELFF
TGCGCCAGCAGCCAGGGACTAGCGGGAGGGAAGAACACCGGGGAGCTGTTTTTT
>-|TRBD1|14|TRBJ1-2|TRBV6-5
CASSRTGPNYGYTF
TGTGCCAGCAGTCGGACAGGACCAAACTATGGCTACACCTTC
>-|-|18|TRBJ2-2|TRBV5-4
CASSLAGRGRVNTGELFF
TGTGCCAGCAGCTTGGCCGGCAGGGGCCGAGTAAACACCGGGGAGCTGTTTTTT
>-|-|12|TRBJ1-5|TRBV2
CASSATGRPQHF
TGTGCCAGCAGTGCGACAGGTAGGCCCCAGCATTTT